This TCR beta chain was documented in a study of blood T cell repertoires in COVID-19. There are 16 residues in the CDR3. CDR1 and CDR2 (germline): MNHEY, SMNVEV (reference sequence). V was clipped by 3 bases and J by 6 bases; unmatched bases: 9. Here immunoSEQ multiplex PCR was the method, and the copy in TCRdb shows in-frame clones only, minus some. The table lists approximately 490,000 clones, about 88% of them singletons. Material: PBMCs or T cells enriched from blood (not recorded which). The sequence derives from a woman in her fifties or sixties who had recovered from COVID-19. The chain joins TRBV27 to TRBJ2-3; 10 positions match TRBD2. CDR3 coding DNA: TGTGCCAGCAGTTTCGTACGACTAGCGGGCCTGGATACGCAGTATTTT. This codes for CASSFVRLAGLDTQYF.